This T cell receptor (beta chain) appears in the sequencing data of a study of a mutant IDH1 vaccine in newly diagnosed glioma. The CDR3 length is 14 residues. After removal of 1 base from V and 6 bases from J, the junction contained 3 bases not matched to a gene. Germline loops: CDR1 SGHRS, CDR2 YFSETQ. Documented time point: baseline, week 1 (first vaccination visit). As to treatment: pre-vaccination baseline after standard-of-care therapy. Libraries were prepared by immunoSEQ multiplex PCR; TCRdb keeps only in-frame clonotypes and omits some of them. The table lists 35,000 to 40,000 clones, just under 80% of them singletons, with less than 9.5% in the top ten.

Here the sequenced sample was PBMCs, taken from a glioma patient treated with radiotherapy, temozolomide or both. The V and J genes are TRBV5-1 and TRBJ1-5, with 8 bases aligning to TRBD1. The TCR sequence derives from a man in his forties with glioma. Some clones in this sample may be carry-over from other donors' samples. CDR3 loop: CASSLRTGIQPQHF. CDR3 coding DNA: TGCGCCAGCAGCTTGCGGACAGGGATTCAGCCCCAGCATTTT.